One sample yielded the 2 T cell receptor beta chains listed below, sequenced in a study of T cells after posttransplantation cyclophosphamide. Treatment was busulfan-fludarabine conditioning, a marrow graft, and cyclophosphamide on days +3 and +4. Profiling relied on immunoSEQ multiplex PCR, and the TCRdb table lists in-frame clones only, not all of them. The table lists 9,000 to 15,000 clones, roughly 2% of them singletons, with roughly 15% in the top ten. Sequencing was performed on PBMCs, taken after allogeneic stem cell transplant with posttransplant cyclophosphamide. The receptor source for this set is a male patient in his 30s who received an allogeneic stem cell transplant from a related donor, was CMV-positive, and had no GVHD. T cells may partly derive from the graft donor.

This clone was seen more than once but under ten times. In nucleotides, the CDR3 is TGTGCCAGCGTGGACAGGGTAGGAGACACCATATATTTT. This codes for CASVDRVGDTIYF. This chain joins TRBV6-5 and TRBJ1-3, with 8 bases that match TRBD1. CDR3 length equals 13 residues. V lost 8 bases and J lost 8; bases outside the gene matches: 8. The germline V gene has CDR1 MNHEY and CDR2 SVGAGI.

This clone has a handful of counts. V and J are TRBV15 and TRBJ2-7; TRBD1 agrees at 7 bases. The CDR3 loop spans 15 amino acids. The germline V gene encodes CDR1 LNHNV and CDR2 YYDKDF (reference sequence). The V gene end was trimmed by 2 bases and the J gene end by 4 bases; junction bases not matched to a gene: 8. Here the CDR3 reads CATSRWVQGKYEQYF. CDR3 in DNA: TGTGCCACCAGCAGATGGGTACAGGGGAAGTACGAGCAGTACTTC.